One sample yielded the 31 T cell receptor beta chains listed below, sequenced in a study of blood T cell repertoires in COVID-19. This table comes from immunoSEQ multiplex PCR, and its TCRdb copy is limited to in-frame clones, with some not included. The sample has about 250,000 clones, 80% to 90% seen once; the top ten hold roughly 4%. Material: peripheral blood. The receptors come from a man in his fifties or sixties with acute or convalescent COVID-19.

The chain uses TRBV1 and TRBJ2-3; TRBD2, as called in the table, went unchecked against the DNA. TRBV1 is shown as a pseudogene. The CDR3 spans 16 residues. The CDR3 reads CTSSQAAGGCADTQYF. The CDR3, as DNA: TGCACCAGCAGCCAAGCAGCGGGGGGGTGTGCAGATACGCAGTATTTT.

The chain employs TRBV15 and TRBJ2-5, with 10 nucleotides matching TRBD2. Germline CDR1 LNHNV, CDR2 YYDKDF (reference sequence). Germline trimming cut 0 bases from V and 6 bases from J; bases unmatched to any gene: 7. The CDR3 has 16 residues. In DNA form, the CDR3 reads TGTGCCACCAGCAGAGACACTAGCGGGGTAGGGAAGACCCAGTACTTC. The encoded protein is CATSRDTSGVGKTQYF. Full variable domain (rest looked up from reference TRBV15 and TRBJ2-5): DAMVIQNPRYQVTQFGKPVTLSCSQTLNHNVMYWYQQKSSQAPKLLFHYYDKDFNNEADTPDNFQSRRPNTSFCFLDIRSPGLGDTAMYLCATSRDTSGVGKTQYFGPGTRLLVL.

This chain joins TRBV25-1 and TRBJ2-5, with D hard to call. Germline V gives CDR1 MGHDK, CDR2 SYGVNS. This CDR3 spans 14 amino acids. The V and J ends lost 3 bases and 5 bases respectively, with 13 bases between them. CDR3 DNA sequence: TGTGCCAGCAGTGACTCCGACAAACGGGAGACCCAGTACTTC. Translating gives CASSDSDKRETQYF.

The V call is TRBV10-2, the J call TRBJ1-5; 9 positions match TRBD1. The CDR3 runs 17 residues. The V gene end was trimmed by 6 bases and the J gene end by 0 bases; junction bases not matched to a gene: 9. Germline CDR1 is WSHSY and CDR2 is SAAADI. CDR3 region: CASSAGTGLYSNQPQHF. CDR3 sequence (DNA): TGCGCCAGCAGCGCCGGGACAGGGCTCTATAGCAATCAGCCCCAGCATTTT.

This rearrangement joins TRBV7-9 to TRBJ2-2; 13 bases map to TRBD2. This CDR3 contains 17 residues. Germline V gene data show CDR1 as SEHNR and CDR2 as FQNEAQ (reference sequence). V shed 4 bases, J shed 7 bases, and the junction held 9 bases outside the gene matches. The DNA for the CDR3 is TGTGCCAGCAGCTGGACTAGCGGGAGCGACATGATCGGGGAGCTGTTTTTT. Its protein product is CASSWTSGSDMIGELFF.

The chain is built from TRBV3-1 (or the pseudogene TRBV3-2) and TRBJ1-4; TRBD1 matches 7 bases. This CDR3 region has 18 residues. CDR1 is LGHDT, CDR2 YNNKEL, per germline (reference sequence). Trimming cost V 0 bases and J 1 base; bases outside gene matches: 8. The CDR3 protein is CASSQDHRGTITNEKLFF. The CDR3 DNA reads as TGTGCCAGCAGCCAAGATCACAGGGGCACGATAACTAATGAAAAACTGTTTTTT.

The gene calls are TRBV10-2 and TRBJ2-7, with TRBD1 as a possible D gene (6 bases). Trimming stripped 4 bases from V and 2 bases from J, with 15 bases between. CDR1 is WSHSY and CDR2 is SAAADI in the germline V gene. The CDR3 covers 15 residues. In DNA, the CDR3 is TGCGCCAGCAGTGCTGTAGGGGGTTTCACCTACGAGCAGTACTTC. Translated, it gives CASSAVGGFTYEQYF.

This chain uses TRBV7-9 with TRBJ1-2, with D possibly being TRBD1 (5 bases). The germline V and J ends were trimmed by 1 base and 3 bases, with 12 bases remaining between them. This CDR3 is 15 amino acids long. In germline, CDR1 is SEHNR, CDR2 FQNEAQ (reference sequence). CDR3 in DNA: TGTGCCAGCAGCTTAGGCAGGGACTATTACTATGGCTACACCTTC. This encodes CASSLGRDYYYGYTF.

The chain links TRBV4-1 to TRBJ2-1; perhaps TRBD1 as D (5 bases). This CDR3 is built from 16 residues. Germline-derived CDR1 and CDR2 are MGHRA and YSYEKL. V lost 4 bases and J 7 bases, leaving 20 bases between the germline ends. The CDR3 DNA reads as TGCGCCAGCAGCCCTATAGGCAGGGCGGTGATAAATGAGCAGTTCTTC. Amino acids: CASSPIGRAVINEQFF.

This clone was detected only once. Distinct nucleotide sequences in the sample also encode this CDR3. The V and J genes are TRBV3-1 (or the pseudogene TRBV3-2) and TRBJ2-5, with unresolved D. V dropped 0 bases and J dropped 7 bases, with 6 bases sitting between them. Germline V CDR1 and CDR2: LGHDT, YNNKEL (reference sequence). The CDR3 extends over 12 amino acids. The CDR3 coding sequence is TGTGCCAGCAGCCAAGACAGAGGGACCCAGTACTTC. Its translation: CASSQDRGTQYF.

The rearrangement links TRBV6-5 to TRBJ2-7; TRBD1 is a possible D gene (6 bases). CDR1 and CDR2 from the germline V gene are MNHEY and SVGAGI. Trimming stripped 10 bases from V and 2 bases from J, with 18 bases between. The CDR3 runs 14 residues. Here the CDR3 reads CAIHEQGRTYEQYF. The CDR3 nucleotides are TGTGCCATCCATGAACAGGGAAGGACCTACGAGCAGTACTTC.

The chain uses TRBV24-1 and TRBJ2-3, with D perhaps matching TRBD1 (5 bases). Germline loops: CDR1 KGHDR, CDR2 SFDVKD. Trimming took off 1 base at V and 1 base at J, with 8 bases between the two ends. This CDR3 spans 15 amino acids. The CDR3 reads CATSDFGAGTDTQYF. As DNA, the CDR3 is TGTGCCACCAGTGATTTTGGGGCGGGCACAGATACGCAGTATTTT.

V usage is TRBV5-1 and J usage is TRBJ2-3; 8 nucleotides align to TRBD2. V shed 2 bases and J 2 bases; nucleotides not matched to a gene: 10. The CDR3 is made up of 17 amino acids. Germline-derived CDR1 and CDR2 are SGHRS and YFSETQ. CDR3 coding DNA: TGCGCCAGCAGCTTCTTTTTGACGGGGGGGACCACAGATACGCAGTATTTT. Protein sequence: CASSFFLTGGTTDTQYF.

Concerning this clone: The same CDR3 can be traced to other DNA sequences in this sample. The chain combines TRBV5-1 with TRBJ2-5; TRBD1 matches at 9 bases. V was pared by 4 bases and J by 4 bases, with 5 bases of the junction left unmatched. CDR1 is SGHRS and CDR2 is YFSETQ in the germline V gene. The CDR3 is 14 residues long. The CDR3 DNA is TGCGCCAGCAGCCCAGGGACAGGGAGAGAGACCCAGTACTTC. This gives the protein CASSPGTGRETQYF. Using reference TRBV5-1 and TRBJ2-5 for the parts outside the CDR3, the full variable domain is KAGVTQTPRYLIKTRGQQVTLSCSPISGHRSVSWYQQTPGQGLQFLFEYFSETQRNKGNFPGRFSGRQFSNSRSEMNVSTLELGDSALYLCASSPGTGRETQYFGPGTRLLVL.

This rearrangement joins TRBV7-6 to TRBJ1-2; TRBD1 agrees at 10 bases. V was pared by 5 bases and J by 5 bases, with 8 bases of the junction left unmatched. Germline CDR1 is SGHVS and CDR2 is FNYEAQ. This CDR3 is built from 15 residues. The CDR3 here is CASSTGQGGLYGYTF. DNA of the CDR3: TGTGCCAGCAGCACCGGACAGGGGGGATTGTATGGCTACACCTTC.

CDR3 bases: TGTGCCAGCAGTTACATCCCGATAAACCGGGGCTACACCTTC. This sequence encodes CASSYIPINRGYTF. V gene TRBV6-5 combines with J gene TRBJ1-2; no firm D call. V was pared by 2 bases and J by 8 bases, with 15 bases between. Germline V gene lookup returns CDR1 MNHEY and CDR2 SVGAGI. This CDR3 is 14 amino acids long.

The gene calls are TRBV6-5 and TRBJ1-2; D possibly corresponds to TRBD1 (5 bases). V lost 0 bases and J lost 8, with 10 bases in between. The CDR3 covers 13 residues. Germline values: CDR1 MNHEY, CDR2 SVGAGI. The CDR3 coding sequence is TGTGCCAGCAGTTACTCCCAGGGTGGCGGCTACACCTTC. Amino acid sequence: CASSYSQGGGYTF.

The CDR3 protein is CASSVRSRGGGETQYF. CDR3 sequence (DNA): TGTGCCAGCAGCGTGAGGAGCCGAGGGGGGGGAGAGACCCAGTACTTC. This chain connects TRBV7-6 to TRBJ2-5, with D tentatively TRBD2 (7 bases). The CDR3 extends over 16 amino acids. Germline assignment: CDR1 SGHVS and CDR2 FNYEAQ. V lost 5 bases, J lost 4 bases, and 20 bases lay in between.

The chain carries TRBV24-1 and TRBJ1-5, with TRBD1 as a possible D gene (5 bases). CDR1 KGHDR and CDR2 SFDVKD come from the germline V gene. The length of the CDR3 is 18 residues. Trimming removed 8 bases at V and 3 bases at J, with 25 bases between. CDR3 DNA: TGTGCCACCATGGGGCGGCAGGGCGGGGTAACTTTCAATCAGCCCCAGCATTTT. Its translation: CATMGRQGGVTFNQPQHF.

V is TRBV5-1 and J is TRBJ2-1; D possibly corresponds to TRBD2 (6 bases). The CDR3 totals 16 residues. V lost 0 bases, J lost 1 base, and 11 bases lay in between. The germline V gene has CDR1 SGHRS and CDR2 YFSETQ. CDR3 amino acids: CASSLGPSASYNEQFF. The CDR3 coding sequence is TGCGCCAGCAGCTTGGGGCCTAGCGCGTCCTACAATGAGCAGTTCTTC.

The chain has TRBV5-8 and TRBJ2-7; 7 nucleotides align to TRBD1. The J segment lost 0 bases and the V segment lost 4 bases, leaving 7 bases of the junction unmatched. Per germline, CDR1 SGHTS and CDR2 YDEGEE. This CDR3 contains 15 residues. CDR3 nucleotide sequence: TGTGCCAGCAGCGCATACGGGACAGCCTCCTACGAGCAGTACTTC. The encoded protein is CASSAYGTASYEQYF.

This chain connects TRBV5-1 to TRBJ1-5; no firm D call. The germline CDR1 and CDR2 sequences are SGHRS and YFSETQ. CDR3 length: 15 amino acids. V lost 1 base, J lost 0 bases, and 8 bases lay in between. CDR3 protein: CASSLSGNSNQPQHF. In DNA form, the CDR3 reads TGCGCCAGCAGCTTGTCCGGGAATAGCAATCAGCCCCAGCATTTT.

The CDR3 bases are TGTGCCAGCAAGGTCGCTCAGGGCTATGGCTACACCTTC. Translation gives CASKVAQGYGYTF. This chain uses TRBV27 with TRBJ1-2; a weak D match, TRBD1 (5 bases). V dropped 7 bases and J dropped 4 bases, with 13 bases sitting between them. Germline V CDR1 and CDR2: MNHEY, SMNVEV (reference sequence). This CDR3 has 13 amino acids.

The chain uses TRBV9 and TRBJ2-5; D might be TRBD1 (6 bases). Germline CDR1 is SGDLS and CDR2 is YYNGEE. This CDR3 spans 14 amino acids. Trimming pared 4 bases from V and 4 bases from J, leaving 14 bases between. This chain's CDR3 is CASSPSRGRETQYF. CDR3 in DNA: TGTGCCAGCAGCCCTAGCAGGGGTCGAGAGACCCAGTACTTC.

This rearrangement joins TRBV24-1 to TRBJ2-1, with TRBD1 as a possible D gene (5 bases). V was cut by 3 bases and J by 5 bases, with 19 bases left in between. Germline CDR1 reads KGHDR; CDR2 reads SFDVKD. The CDR3 runs 17 residues. The CDR3 DNA reads TGTGCCACCAGTGATCTTCCGAGTTCAAAGACAGACAATGAGCAGTTCTTC. Translating it yields CATSDLPSSKTDNEQFF.

This rearrangement joins TRBV5-1 to TRBJ2-1; 11 bases align to TRBD2. The V segment lost 3 bases and the J segment 5 bases; nucleotides outside the gene matches: 7. The CDR3 sequence is 16 residues long. The V gene's germline CDR1 is SGHRS and CDR2 YFSETQ. The chain's CDR3 is CASSWGTSGYNNEQFF. The CDR3 coding sequence is TGCGCCAGCAGCTGGGGGACTAGCGGATACAACAATGAGCAGTTCTTC.

This clone was observed at least ten times. This chain links TRBV28 with TRBJ2-7; a weak D match, TRBD1 (6 bases). Per germline, CDR1 MDHEN and CDR2 SYDVKM. This CDR3 is 14 amino acids long. V was pared by 5 bases and J by 5 bases, with 16 bases between. For the CDR3, the DNA is TGTGCCAGCAGTAAATTGACAGGCCCTAACGAGCAGTACTTC. Its translation: CASSKLTGPNEQYF. The full variable domain, in which reference TRBV28 and TRBJ2-7 provide the parts outside the CDR3, is DVKVTQSSRYLVKRTGEKVFLECVQDMDHENMFWYRQDPGLGLRLIYFSYDVKMKEKGDIPEGYSVSREKKERFSLILESASTNQTSMYLCASSKLTGPNEQYFGPGTRLTVT.

The CDR3 DNA follows: TGCGCCAGCAGCTTGGCCGTGGCAGGGTGGGAGACCCAGTACTTC. Its protein is CASSLAVAGWETQYF. The gene calls are TRBV5-1 and TRBJ2-5; D is perhaps TRBD1 (5 bases). CDR1 is SGHRS and CDR2 is YFSETQ in the germline V gene. V lost 0 bases to trimming and J lost 5 bases, with 14 bases between them. The CDR3 extends over 15 amino acids.

The CDR3 here is CASSLVAGAIQETQYF. The CDR3 region has the DNA TGTGCCAGCAGCTTAGTGGCGGGAGCCATCCAAGAGACCCAGTACTTC. V gene TRBV11-3 combines with J gene TRBJ2-5; TRBD2 matches at 7 bases. J was trimmed by 1 base and V by 1 base; bases with no gene match: 6. From germline, CDR1 is SGHNT and CDR2 YENEEA. CDR3 length: 16 amino acids.

This chain links TRBV27 with TRBJ2-7, with 9 bases identical to TRBD1. CDR1 and CDR2 (germline): MNHEY, SMNVEV (reference sequence). CDR3 size: 15 residues. Trimming cost V 6 bases and J 2 bases; bases outside gene matches: 8. This CDR3 reads CASSLKWTGAYEQYF. The CDR3 coding sequence is TGTGCCAGCAGCTTGAAATGGACAGGGGCCTACGAGCAGTACTTC.

The V call is TRBV6-5, the J call TRBJ2-3; possible D gene TRBD1, 5 bases. This CDR3 is 14 amino acids long. Per the germline V gene, CDR1 is MNHEY and CDR2 is SVGAGI. Trimming removed 7 bases from V and 4 bases from J, with 15 bases in between. DNA for the CDR3: TGTGCCAGCACTCGCAGGGTTCCCCCAGATACGCAGTATTTT. Its protein is CASTRRVPPDTQYF.